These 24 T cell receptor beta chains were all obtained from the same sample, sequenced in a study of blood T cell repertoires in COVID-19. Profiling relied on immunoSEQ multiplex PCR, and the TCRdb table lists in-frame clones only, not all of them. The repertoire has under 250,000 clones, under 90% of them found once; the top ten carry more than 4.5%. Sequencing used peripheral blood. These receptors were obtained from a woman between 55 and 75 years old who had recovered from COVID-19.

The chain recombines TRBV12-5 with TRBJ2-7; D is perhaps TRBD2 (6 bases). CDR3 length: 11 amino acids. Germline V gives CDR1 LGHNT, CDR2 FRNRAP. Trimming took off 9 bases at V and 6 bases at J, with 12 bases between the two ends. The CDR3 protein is CARDRGTEQYF. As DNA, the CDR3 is TGTGCTAGGGACCGCGGGACCGAGCAGTACTTC.

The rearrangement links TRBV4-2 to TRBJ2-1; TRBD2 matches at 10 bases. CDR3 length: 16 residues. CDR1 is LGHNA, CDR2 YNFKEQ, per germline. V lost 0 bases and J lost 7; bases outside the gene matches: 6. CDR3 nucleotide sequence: TGTGCCAGCAGCCAAGAGGAGCGGGGGGGCCGAAATGAGCAGTTCTTC. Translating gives CASSQEERGGRNEQFF.

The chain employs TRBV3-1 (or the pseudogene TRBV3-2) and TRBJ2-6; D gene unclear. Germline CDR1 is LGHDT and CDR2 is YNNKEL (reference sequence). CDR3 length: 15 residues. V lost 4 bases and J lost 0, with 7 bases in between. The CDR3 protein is CASSPPNSGANVLTF. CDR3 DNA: TGTGCCAGCAGCCCCCCAAACTCTGGGGCCAACGTCCTGACTTTC.

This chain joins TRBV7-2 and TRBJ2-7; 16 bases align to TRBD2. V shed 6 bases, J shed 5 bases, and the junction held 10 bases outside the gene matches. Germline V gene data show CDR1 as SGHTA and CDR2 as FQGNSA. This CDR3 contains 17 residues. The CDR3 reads CASSWGLAGGPGNEQYF. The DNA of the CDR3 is TGTGCCAGCAGTTGGGGACTAGCGGGGGGGCCTGGCAACGAGCAGTACTTC.

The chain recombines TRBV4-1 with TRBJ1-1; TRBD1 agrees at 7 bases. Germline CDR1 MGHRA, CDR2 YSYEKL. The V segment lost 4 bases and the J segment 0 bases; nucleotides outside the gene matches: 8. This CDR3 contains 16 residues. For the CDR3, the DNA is TGCGCCAGCAGCCCCAGGGGGAGAATCATGAACACTGAAGCTTTCTTT. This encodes CASSPRGRIMNTEAFF.

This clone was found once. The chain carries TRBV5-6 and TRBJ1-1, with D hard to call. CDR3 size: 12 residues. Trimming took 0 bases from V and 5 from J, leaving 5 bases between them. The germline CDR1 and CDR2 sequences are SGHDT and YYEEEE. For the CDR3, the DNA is TGTGCCAGCAGCTTGGTGCGGACTGAAGCTTTCTTT. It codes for CASSLVRTEAFF.

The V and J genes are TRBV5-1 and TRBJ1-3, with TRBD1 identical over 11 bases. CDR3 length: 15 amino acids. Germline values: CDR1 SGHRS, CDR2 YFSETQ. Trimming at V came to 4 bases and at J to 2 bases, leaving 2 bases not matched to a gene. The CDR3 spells CASSPGQGAGNTIYF. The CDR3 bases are TGCGCCAGCAGCCCGGGACAGGGGGCTGGAAACACCATATATTTT. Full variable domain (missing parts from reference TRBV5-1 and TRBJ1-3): KAGVTQTPRYLIKTRGQQVTLSCSPISGHRSVSWYQQTPGQGLQFLFEYFSETQRNKGNFPGRFSGRQFSNSRSEMNVSTLELGDSALYLCASSPGQGAGNTIYFGEGSWLTVV.

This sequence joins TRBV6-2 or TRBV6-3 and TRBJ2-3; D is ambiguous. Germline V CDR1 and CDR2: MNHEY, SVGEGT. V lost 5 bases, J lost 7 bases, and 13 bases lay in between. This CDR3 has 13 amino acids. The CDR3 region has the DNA TGTGCCAGCAGTCGTGGGCCTGGGCATACGCAGTATTTT. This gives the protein CASSRGPGHTQYF.

CDR3 loop: CASSYVRGETQYF. CDR3 bases: TGTGCCAGCAGTTACGTCAGGGGGGAGACCCAGTACTTC. The J gene is TRBJ2-5, the V gene TRBV6-5, with 7 bases matching TRBD1. Germline-derived CDR1 and CDR2 are MNHEY and SVGAGI. V lost 2 bases to trimming and J lost 5 bases; unmatched junction nucleotides: 2. There are 13 residues in the CDR3.

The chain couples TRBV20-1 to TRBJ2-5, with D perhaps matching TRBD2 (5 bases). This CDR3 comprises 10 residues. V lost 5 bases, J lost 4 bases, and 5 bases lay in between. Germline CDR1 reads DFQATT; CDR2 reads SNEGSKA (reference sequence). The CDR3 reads CSAEGETQYF. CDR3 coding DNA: TGCAGTGCTGAGGGAGAGACCCAGTACTTC.

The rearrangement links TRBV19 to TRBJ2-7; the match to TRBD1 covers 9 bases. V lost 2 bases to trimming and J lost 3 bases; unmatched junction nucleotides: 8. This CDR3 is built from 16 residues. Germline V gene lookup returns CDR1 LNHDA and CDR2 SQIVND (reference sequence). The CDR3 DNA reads TGTGCCAGTAGTATATCCCCGACAGGGGGAGGCTACGAGCAGTACTTC. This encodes CASSISPTGGGYEQYF.

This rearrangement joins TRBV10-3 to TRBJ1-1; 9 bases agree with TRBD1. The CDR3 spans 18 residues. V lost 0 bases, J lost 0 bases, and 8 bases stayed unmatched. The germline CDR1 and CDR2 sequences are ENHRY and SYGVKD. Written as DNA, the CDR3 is TGTGCCATCAGTGAGTCGAACTTGGGACAGGGCATGAACACTGAAGCTTTCTTT. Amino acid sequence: CAISESNLGQGMNTEAFF.

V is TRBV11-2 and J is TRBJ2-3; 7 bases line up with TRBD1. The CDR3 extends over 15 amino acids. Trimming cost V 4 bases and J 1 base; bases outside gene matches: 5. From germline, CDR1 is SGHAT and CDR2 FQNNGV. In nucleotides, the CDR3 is TGTGCCAGCAGCTCCACAGGGGTCCGCACAGATACGCAGTATTTT. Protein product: CASSSTGVRTDTQYF.

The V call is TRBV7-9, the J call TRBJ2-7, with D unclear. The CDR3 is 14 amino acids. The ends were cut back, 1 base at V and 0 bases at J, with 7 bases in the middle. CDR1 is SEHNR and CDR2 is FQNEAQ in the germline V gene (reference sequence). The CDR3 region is CASSLVQSSYEQYF. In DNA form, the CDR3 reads TGTGCCAGCAGCTTAGTACAGAGCTCCTACGAGCAGTACTTC.

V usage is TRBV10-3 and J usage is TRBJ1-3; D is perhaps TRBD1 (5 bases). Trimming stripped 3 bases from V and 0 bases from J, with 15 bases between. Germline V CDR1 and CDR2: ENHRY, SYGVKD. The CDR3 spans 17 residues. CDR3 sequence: CAISEFSGLLSGNTIYF. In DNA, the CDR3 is TGTGCCATCAGTGAATTTTCAGGGCTACTCTCTGGAAACACCATATATTTT.

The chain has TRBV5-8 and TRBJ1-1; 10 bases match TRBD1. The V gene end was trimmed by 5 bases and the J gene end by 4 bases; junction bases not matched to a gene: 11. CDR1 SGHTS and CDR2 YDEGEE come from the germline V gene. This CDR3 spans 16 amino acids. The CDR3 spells CASSPDRGPLGTEAFF. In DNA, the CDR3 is TGTGCCAGCAGTCCTGACAGGGGGCCCTTAGGCACTGAAGCTTTCTTT.

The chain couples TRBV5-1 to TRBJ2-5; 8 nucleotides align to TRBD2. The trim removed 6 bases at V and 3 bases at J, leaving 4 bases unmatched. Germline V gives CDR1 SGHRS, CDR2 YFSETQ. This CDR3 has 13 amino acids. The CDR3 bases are TGCGCCAGCAATCTCGGGGGGGAAGAGACCCAGTACTTC. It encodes CASNLGGEETQYF.

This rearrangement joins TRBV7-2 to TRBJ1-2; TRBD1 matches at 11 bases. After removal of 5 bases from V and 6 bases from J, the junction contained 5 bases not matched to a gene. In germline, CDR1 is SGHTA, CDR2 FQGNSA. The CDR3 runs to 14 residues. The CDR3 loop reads CASSSRDRGNGYTF. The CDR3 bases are TGTGCCAGCAGCAGCCGGGACAGGGGGAATGGCTACACCTTC.

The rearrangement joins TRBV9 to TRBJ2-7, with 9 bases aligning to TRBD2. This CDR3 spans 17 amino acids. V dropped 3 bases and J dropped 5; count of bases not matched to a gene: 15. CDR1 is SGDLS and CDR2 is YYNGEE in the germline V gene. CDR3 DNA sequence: TGTGCCAGCAGCGAGGCCCCGGAGCGGGGGGTTTTCGACGAGCAGTACTTC. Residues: CASSEAPERGVFDEQYF. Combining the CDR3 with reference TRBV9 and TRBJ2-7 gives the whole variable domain DSGVTQTPKHLITATGQRVTLRCSPRSGDLSVYWYQQSLDQGLQFLIQYYNGEERAKGNILERFSAQQFPDLHSELNLSSLELGDSALYFCASSEAPERGVFDEQYFGPGTRLTVT.

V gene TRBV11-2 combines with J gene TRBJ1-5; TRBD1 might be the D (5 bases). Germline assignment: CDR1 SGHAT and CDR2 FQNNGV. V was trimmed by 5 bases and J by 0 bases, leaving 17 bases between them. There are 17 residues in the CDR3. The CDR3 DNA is TGTGCCAGCAGCCTCGGGGGGACGGGGTATAGCAATCAGCCCCAGCATTTT. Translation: CASSLGGTGYSNQPQHF.

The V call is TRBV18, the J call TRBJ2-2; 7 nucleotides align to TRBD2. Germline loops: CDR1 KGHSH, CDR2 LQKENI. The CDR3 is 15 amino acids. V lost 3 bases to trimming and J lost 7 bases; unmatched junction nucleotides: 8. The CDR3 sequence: CASSPLRQRDGELFF. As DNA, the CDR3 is TGTGCCAGCTCACCCCTTAGACAGCGGGACGGGGAGCTGTTTTTT.

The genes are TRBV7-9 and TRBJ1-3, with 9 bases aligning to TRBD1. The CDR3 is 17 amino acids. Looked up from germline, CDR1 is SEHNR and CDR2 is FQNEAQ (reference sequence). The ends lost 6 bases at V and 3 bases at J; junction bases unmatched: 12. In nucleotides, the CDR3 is TGTGCCAGCAGACCGGCTGCACAGGGGGCGCTTGGAAACACCATATATTTT. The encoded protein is CASRPAAQGALGNTIYF.

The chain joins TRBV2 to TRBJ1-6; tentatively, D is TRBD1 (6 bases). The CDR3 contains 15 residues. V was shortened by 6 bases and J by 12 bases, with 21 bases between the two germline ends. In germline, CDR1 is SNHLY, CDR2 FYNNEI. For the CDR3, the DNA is TGTGCCAGCAGATCCATTCGGACAGCTAGCCGACCCCTCCACTTT. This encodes CASRSIRTASRPLHF.

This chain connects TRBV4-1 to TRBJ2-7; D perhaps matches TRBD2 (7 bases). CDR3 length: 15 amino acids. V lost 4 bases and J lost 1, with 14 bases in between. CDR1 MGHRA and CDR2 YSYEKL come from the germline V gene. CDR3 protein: CASSRNREGSYEQYF. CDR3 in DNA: TGCGCCAGCAGCCGCAACAGGGAGGGATCCTACGAGCAGTACTTC.